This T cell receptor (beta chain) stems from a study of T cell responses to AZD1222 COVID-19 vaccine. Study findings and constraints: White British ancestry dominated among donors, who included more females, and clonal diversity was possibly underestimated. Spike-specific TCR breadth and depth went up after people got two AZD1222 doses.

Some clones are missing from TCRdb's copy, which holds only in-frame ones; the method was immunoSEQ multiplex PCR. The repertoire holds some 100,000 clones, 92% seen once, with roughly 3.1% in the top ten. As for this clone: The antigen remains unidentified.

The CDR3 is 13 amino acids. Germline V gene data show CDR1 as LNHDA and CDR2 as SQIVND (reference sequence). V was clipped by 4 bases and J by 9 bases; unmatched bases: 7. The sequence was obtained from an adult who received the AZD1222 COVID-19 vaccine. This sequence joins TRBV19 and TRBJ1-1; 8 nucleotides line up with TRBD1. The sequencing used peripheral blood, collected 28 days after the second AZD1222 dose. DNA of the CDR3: TGTGCCAGTAGTACCATGACAGGGGATAAAGCTTTCTTT. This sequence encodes CASSTMTGDKAFF.